The T cell receptor (beta chain) described here comes from a study of shared clonotypes between healthy human individuals. The overall study: The plates for each donor numbered three CD4 naive, three CD4 memory, two CD8 naive and one CD8 memory. Study findings and constraints: Relative to memory subsets, naive subsets generally showed larger estimated richness.

Positive CCR7 selection of CD45RO-negative cells yielded the naive CD8 cells, and terminally differentiated effector memory CD45RA+ cells were excluded. On this clone itself: The antigen remains undetermined.

Authors' analysis steps: Filtering differed for immunoSEQ, which gave only junction sequences without quality scores. Measured with immunoSEQ multiplex PCR; TCRdb has only the in-frame clones, and not every one. Clone size and V and J calls were adopted from that table, with D and trimming inferred from the DNA. Of approximately 2,000,000 clones in the sample, just under 95% were seen once. The clonotype originates from a young man in good health. Some clones in this sample may be carry-over from other donors' samples. Sequencing was carried out using naive CD8+ T cells from PBMCs.

CDR3 protein: CASSVDGGGAAYEQYF. The CDR3 nucleotides read TGTGCCAGCAGCGTAGATGGGGGAGGGGCGGCCTACGAGCAGTACTTC. The chain couples TRBV9 to TRBJ2-7, with 7 nucleotides matching TRBD2. V dropped 0 bases and J dropped 2; count of bases not matched to a gene: 8. Germline V gives CDR1 SGDLS, CDR2 YYNGEE. This CDR3 spans 16 amino acids.